This T cell receptor beta chain was obtained from a study of T cells in Graves' hyperthyroidism and ophthalmopathy (dated by TCRdb to the late 2010s). General notes on the study: Peripheral blood samples were taken at the time of initial diagnosis, prior to any treatment. Whether ophthalmopathy could be predicted prospectively was tested in an independent validation cohort made up of 18 to 20 hyperthyroidism patients plus 17 patients who later progressed to ophthalmopathy. The 85 to 100 discovery patients were randomly split 7:3 into training and test sets. In addition, the study compared T-cell repertoires in thyroid tissue and in blood from six Graves' hyperthyroidism patients. The paper reports TCR Vbeta CDR3 sequencing of approximately 140 peripheral blood samples: approximately 41 ophthalmopathy, around 80 hyperthyroidism and 17 progressor patients. Once sampling was done, hyperthyroidism patients were given methimazole at a starting dose of 30 mg daily, whereas ophthalmopathy patients were given high-dose intravenous methylprednisolone. TCR V-J signatures able to tell the groups apart were searched for in a discovery cohort of about a hundred patients, of whom more than 40 had Graves' ophthalmopathy and around 57 had stable Graves' hyperthyroidism. Paper-wide results and their limitations: In validation, the model predicted progression to ophthalmopathy with approximately 71% sensitivity and around 72% specificity, a median of 6.5 months before onset. No statistical method was used to fix the sample size in advance, and group allocation was not hidden from the investigators. A model built on a 13 V-J signature distinguished ophthalmopathy from stable hyperthyroidism, reaching 87.88% sensitivity and 81.08% specificity in cross-validation and 80%/75% in testing. Most expanded thyroid clonotypes (frequency above 0.001) were also detected in blood, a finding suggesting that blood repertoires may reflect thyroid immune responses.

A patient counted as having stable Graves' hyperthyroidism if no progression to ophthalmopathy occurred over 18 months of follow-up. The hyperthyroidism patients were between 18 and 65 years old and newly diagnosed, with a disease duration of less than 2 months. Exclusion was applied to patients with uncontrolled infections, other autoimmune diseases, pregnancy or lactation. Diagnoses relied on clinical symptoms, serum thyroxine and TRAb, thyroid ultrasound and orbital computed tomography. PBMCs were separated from 8 to 10 ml of fresh peripheral blood using Ficoll-Paque density gradient centrifugation. Trizol reagent was used to extract total RNA, and RNA quality was then checked on an Agilent 2100 Bioanalyzer. This clonotype was detected many times. The target of this receptor is not known. Per-base quality was not reported, and no clone a single base away is much larger than it. CDR1 is given as KGHSH and CDR2 as LQKENI, both from the germline V gene. The CDR3, from cysteine to phenylalanine, totals 15 residues. Left in the record is the CDR3 DNA by itself, 45 bases read in frame from the first base. The junction shows trimming of 1 base on V and 5 bases on J, plus 14 bases between the germline ends.

TCR beta CDR3 regions were amplified from RNA transcripts. For the first round of RT-PCR on the TCR CDR3, the HTBI primer set was used together with the Qiagen OneStep RT-PCR kit. Libraries were constructed in a second round of multiplex PCR, after which size selection and purification were performed. The libraries were sequenced on an Illumina HiSeq2000 using paired-end 100 bp reads. For the original study's pipeline: SOAPnuke was used to process the raw data, with reads discarded if the reads contained adapters or uncalled bases, had a mean Phred below 15, or lacked an exact constant-primer or identifier match. COPE v1.2.5 was used to merge the high-quality paired reads, and each unique nucleotide sequence was defined as a clonotype. MiTCR v1.1 was used to align the clonotypes against IMGT TRBV, TRBD and TRBJ reference segments. The analysis was restricted to V-J combinations with a frequency above 0.0001, which together covered 99% to 99.2% of the repertoires. The TCS score was defined as the ratio of F50 (clonal expansion) to E x V (chaos), calculated using BLOSUM62-based TCRdist between CDR3 peptides within each V-J. Welch's t-statistics and random forest reduced several hundred V-J features to 13, which were used in a naive Bayes classifier (R e1071). TCRdb trimmed public reads at Q25 via fastp, called clones via MiXCR and kept in-frame beta chains. Rows with one shared CDR3 protein collapse into an entry with the most common genes and DNA. These V and J calls rely on TCRdb rather than the paper's analysis. Present in this sample are approximately 640,000 distinct CDR3 sequences, about 17% of which were seen just once. Of the sample, around 3.9% falls within the top ten clones.

The chain is made from TRBV18 and TRBJ1-1; TRBD1 might be the D gene, on 5 matching bases. The TCR originated in a woman between 25 and 40 years old with Graves' hyperthyroidism. The sample comprised blood. The DNA sequence is TGTGCCAGCTCACCACGGATTGAGCAGGGAACTGAAGCTTTCTTT. This gives the protein CASSPRIEQGTEAFF.